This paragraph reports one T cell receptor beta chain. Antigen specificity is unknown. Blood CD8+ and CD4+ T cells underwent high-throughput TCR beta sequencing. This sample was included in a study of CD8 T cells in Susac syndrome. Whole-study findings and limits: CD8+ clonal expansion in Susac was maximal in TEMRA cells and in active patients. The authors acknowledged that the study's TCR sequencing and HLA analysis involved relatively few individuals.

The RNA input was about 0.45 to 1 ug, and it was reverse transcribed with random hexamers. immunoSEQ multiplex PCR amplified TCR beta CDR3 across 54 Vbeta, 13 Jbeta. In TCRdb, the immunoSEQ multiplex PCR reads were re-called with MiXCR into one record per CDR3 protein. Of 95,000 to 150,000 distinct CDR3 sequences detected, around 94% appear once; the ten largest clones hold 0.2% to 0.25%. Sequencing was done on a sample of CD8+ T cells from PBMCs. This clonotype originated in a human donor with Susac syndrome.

DNA for the CDR3: TGTGCCAGCAGTCGTAGCAATCAGCCCCAGCATTTT. Its translation: CASSRSNQPQHF. The chain has TRBV12-3 or TRBV12-4 and TRBJ1-5; no definite D call. The CDR3 totals 12 residues. The V end lost 5 bases, the J end lost 0 bases, and 2 bases lay between the germline ends.